This TCR beta chain was obtained from a study of cytomegalovirus exposure and HLA in healthy donors. The V gene's germline CDR1 is MNHEY and CDR2 SVGAGI. The CDR3 totals 15 residues. V trimming: 0 bases; J trimming: 5 bases; junction bases outside the gene matches: 4. PCR used 60 Vbeta primers and 13 Jbeta primers. The assay was immunoSEQ multiplex PCR, and TCRdb's table has in-frame clones only and misses some. The table has 200,000 to 250,000 clones, about 89% seen once. This chain uses TRBV6-5 with TRBJ2-5; 9 nucleotides agree with TRBD2. The sample comprised PBMCs. The origin of this receptor is a woman between 18 and 29 years old in good health and CMV-seronegative. This chain's CDR3 is CASSYSRGGWETQYF. CDR3 DNA sequence: TGTGCCAGCAGTTACTCGCGGGGGGGCTGGGAGACCCAGTACTTC.